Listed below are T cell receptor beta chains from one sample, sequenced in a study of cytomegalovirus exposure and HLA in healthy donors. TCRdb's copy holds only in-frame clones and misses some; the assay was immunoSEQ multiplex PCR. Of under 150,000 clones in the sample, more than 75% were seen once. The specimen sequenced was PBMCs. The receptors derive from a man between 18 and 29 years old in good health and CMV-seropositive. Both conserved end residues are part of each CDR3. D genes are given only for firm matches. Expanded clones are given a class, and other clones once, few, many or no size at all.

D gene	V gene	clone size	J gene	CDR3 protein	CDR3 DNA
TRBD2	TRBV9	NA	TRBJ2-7	CASSVGLAVPRDEQYF	TGTGCCAGCAGCGTAGGACTAGCGGTTCCGAGGGACGAGCAGTACTTC
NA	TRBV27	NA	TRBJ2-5	CASSLGGGQMETQYF	TGTGCCAGCAGTTTAGGCGGGGGCCAGATGGAGACCCAGTACTTC
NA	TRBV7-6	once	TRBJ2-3	CASSPGGRGATDTQYF	TGTGCCAGCAGCCCTGGGGGGAGAGGGGCCACAGATACGCAGTATTTT
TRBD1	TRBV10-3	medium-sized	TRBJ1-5	CAIGTGDSNQPQHF	TGTGCCATCGGGACAGGGGATAGCAATCAGCCCCAGCATTTT
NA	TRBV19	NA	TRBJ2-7	CASSTDNRGLGPYEQYF	TGTGCCAGTAGTACCGATAACCGGGGATTGGGTCCCTACGAGCAGTACTTC
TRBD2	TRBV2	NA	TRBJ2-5	CASRDLAGESGGLQETQYF	TGTGCCAGCAGAGATCTAGCGGGAGAGTCCGGGGGGCTTCAAGAGACCCAGTACTTC
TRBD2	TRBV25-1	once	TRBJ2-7	CASSTLAGDRRYEQYF	TGTGCCAGCAGTACTCTGGCGGGAGATCGGAGGTACGAGCAGTACTTC
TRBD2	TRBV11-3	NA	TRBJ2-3	CASTSEWGGDTQYF	TGTGCCTCCACGAGCGAGTGGGGAGGGGATACGCAGTATTTT
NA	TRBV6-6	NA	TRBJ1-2	CASSYSTARLFGGYTF	TGTGCCAGCAGTTACTCGACGGCCAGGCTGTTCGGTGGCTACACCTTC
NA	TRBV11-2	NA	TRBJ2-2	CASSLTGRELFF	TGTGCCAGCAGCTTGACAGGCCGGGAGCTGTTTTTT
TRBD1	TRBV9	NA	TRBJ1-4	CASSVGSGQGREKLFF	TGTGCCAGCAGCGTAGGATCGGGACAGGGGCGAGAAAAACTGTTTTTT
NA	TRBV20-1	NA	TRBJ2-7	CSAFTTYEQYF	TGCAGTGCTTTTACTACGTACGAGCAGTACTTC
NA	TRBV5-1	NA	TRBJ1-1	CASSSGESYTEAFF	TGCGCCAGCAGCTCCGGGGAATCGTACACTGAAGCTTTCTTT
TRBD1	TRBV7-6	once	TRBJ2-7	CASSSGQGLAYEQYF	TGTGCCAGCAGCTCGGGACAGGGGTTGGCCTACGAGCAGTACTTC
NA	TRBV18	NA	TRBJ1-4	CASSPFAQTTNEKLFF	TGTGCCAGCTCACCATTCGCCCAGACAACTAATGAAAAACTGTTTTTT
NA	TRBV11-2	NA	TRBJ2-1	CASSLAGAYNEQFF	TGTGCCAGCAGCTTAGCGGGAGCCTACAATGAGCAGTTCTTC
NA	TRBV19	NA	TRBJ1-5	CASSISSGYSQPQHF	TGTGCCAGTAGTATAAGTTCAGGGTACAGTCAGCCCCAGCATTTT
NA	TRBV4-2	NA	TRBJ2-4	CASSQDLTGLSVQYF	TGTGCCAGCAGCCAAGATCTTACCGGTTTGAGTGTTCAGTACTTC
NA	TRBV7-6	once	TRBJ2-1	CASSRVTGNEQFF	TGTGCCAGCAGCCGGGTGACAGGCAATGAGCAGTTCTTC
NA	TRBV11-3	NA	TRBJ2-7	CASSQPGHDYEQYF	TGTGCCAGCAGCCAACCGGGACACGATTACGAGCAGTACTTC
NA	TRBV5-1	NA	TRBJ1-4	CASSLGSGAEKLFF	TGCGCCAGCAGCTTGGGTAGTGGGGCTGAAAAACTGTTTTTT
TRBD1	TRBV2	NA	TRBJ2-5	CASRDREETQYF	TGTGCCAGCAGAGACAGGGAAGAGACCCAGTACTTC
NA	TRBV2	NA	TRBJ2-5	CASTRDTQETQYF	TGTGCCAGCACTAGGGACACCCAAGAGACCCAGTACTTC
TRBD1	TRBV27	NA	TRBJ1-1	CASRQGARTFF	TGTGCCAGCAGACAGGGGGCACGGACTTTCTTT
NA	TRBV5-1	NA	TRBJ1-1	CASLGGAEAFF	TGCGCCAGCTTGGGGGGAGCAGAAGCTTTCTTT
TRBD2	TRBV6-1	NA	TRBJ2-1	CASRIAGRNNEQFF	TGTGCCAGCAGGATAGCGGGGCGAAACAATGAGCAGTTCTTC
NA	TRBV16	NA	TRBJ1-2	CASSRRTGGDGYTF	TGTGCCAGCAGCCGACGGACGGGGGGCGATGGCTACACCTTC
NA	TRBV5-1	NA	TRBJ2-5	CASSLRQTQETQYF	TGCGCCAGCAGCCTCCGACAGACCCAAGAGACCCAGTACTTC
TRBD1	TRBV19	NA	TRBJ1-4	CASRALIQGDYEKLFF	TGTGCCAGTAGGGCTCTTATACAGGGGGATTATGAAAAACTGTTTTTT
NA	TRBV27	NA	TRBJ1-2	CASSLPGGYGYTF	TGTGCCAGCAGCCTTCCGGGGGGCTATGGCTACACCTTC
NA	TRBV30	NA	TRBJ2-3	CAWSLLRDNTDTQYF	TGTGCCTGGTCACTTCTCCGGGACAACACAGATACGCAGTATTTT
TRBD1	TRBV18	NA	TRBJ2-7	CASTEGPGQLYEQYF	TGTGCCAGCACCGAAGGTCCGGGACAGCTCTACGAGCAGTACTTC